At least ten counts were recorded for the clone carrying this TCR beta chain. Its antigen is not identified. Construction of the TCR beta libraries employed iRepertoire HTBI primers in conjunction with Arm-PCR of CDR3 regions. TCRdb passed the multiplex PCR reads through MiXCR, listing each CDR3 protein once. The sample yields about 400,000 distinct CDR3 sequences, roughly 20% seen once. The data were obtained in a study of regulatory T cells in long-lasting Graves disease. Notes on the study in general: It was possible that the small sample size reduced accuracy.

Documented time point: persistent/refractory GD, antithyroid drugs over 5 years with positive TRAb. Making the TCR library involved RNA that had been extracted from PBMCs. Patients were from an endocrinology department in Xi'an, China. Looked up from germline, CDR1 is LGHDT and CDR2 is YNNKEL (reference sequence). V was trimmed by 3 bases and J by 8 bases, leaving 10 bases between them. This CDR3 comprises 12 residues. The sequencing here drew on peripheral blood mononuclear cells (PBMCs), taken when the disease was refractory, from a patient treated with antithyroid drugs. The source of this sequence is a female donor with Graves disease. The V call is TRBV3-1, the J call TRBJ1-2; D call uncertain. CDR3 coding DNA: TGTGCCAGCAGCCAGGACTATTCCGGCTACACCTTC. Translated, it gives CASSQDYSGYTF.